Listed here are 24 T cell receptor beta chains from one sample, sequenced in a study of radiotherapy plus CTLA-4 blockade in lung cancer. TCRdb's table, derived via immunoSEQ multiplex PCR, lists solely in-frame clones and lacks some. The table shows about 100,000 clones, with about 83% occurring only once. Sequences were derived from peripheral blood, sampled from a patient treated with radiotherapy plus ipilimumab. Receptors originate from a human donor with non-small cell lung cancer who had stable disease on radiotherapy plus ipilimumab.

A single count supports this clone. The chain uses TRBV30 and TRBJ1-5; D is unresolved. Germline lookup yields CDR1 GTSNPN and CDR2 SVGIG (reference sequence). V shed 3 bases and J shed 1 base, with 16 bases lying between them. The CDR3 spans 16 residues. DNA for the CDR3: TGTGCCTGGAGCCCCCGGACTTCGTGGAGCAATCAGCCCCAGCATTTT. It translates to CAWSPRTSWSNQPQHF. Full variable domain (remainder filled in from reference TRBV30 and TRBJ1-5): SQTIHQWPATLVQPVGSPLSLECTVEGTSNPNLYWYRQAAGRGLQLLFYSVGIGQISSEVPQNLSASRPQDRQFILSSKKLLLSDSGFYLCAWSPRTSWSNQPQHFGDGTRLSIL.

This clone appeared a single time. The chain joins TRBV6-5 to TRBJ2-7, with D possibly being TRBD2 (7 bases). V shed 7 bases and J shed 5 bases, with 18 bases lying between them. This CDR3 is built from 14 residues. Looked up from germline, CDR1 is MNHEY and CDR2 is SVGAGI. For the CDR3, the DNA is TGTGCCAGCAATCGTTTCGGGGAGGGGGACGAGCAGTACTTC. It encodes CASNRFGEGDEQYF.

The gene calls are TRBV27 and TRBJ2-7; the D gene is possibly TRBD1 (6 bases). In germline, CDR1 is MNHEY, CDR2 SMNVEV (reference sequence). The CDR3 is 17 residues long. Trimming stripped 4 bases from V and 0 bases from J, with 19 bases between. The chain's CDR3 is CASSSKSGQLLSYEQYF. In DNA form, the CDR3 reads TGTGCCAGCAGTTCCAAATCGGGACAACTCCTCTCCTACGAGCAGTACTTC.

This clone was found once. V gene TRBV27 combines with J gene TRBJ2-1, with D unresolved. V lost 0 bases and J 9 bases, leaving 12 bases between the germline ends. This CDR3 has 14 residues. Per the germline V gene, CDR1 is MNHEY and CDR2 is SMNVEV (reference sequence). The CDR3 DNA sequence: TGTGCCAGCAGTTTATCTCGTACATTGGGTGAGCAGTTCTTC. Translated: CASSLSRTLGEQFF.

The chain recombines TRBV9 with TRBJ1-5; 8 nucleotides align to TRBD1. From germline, CDR1 is SGDLS and CDR2 YYNGEE. The V gene end was trimmed by 3 bases and the J gene end by 2 bases; junction bases not matched to a gene: 1. CDR3 length equals 14 residues. DNA of the CDR3: TGTGCCAGCAGCGCGACAGGGGGCAATCAGCCCCAGCATTTT. Protein: CASSATGGNQPQHF.

J is TRBJ2-1 and V is TRBV7-3; maybe TRBD2 (5 bases). The V end lost 4 bases, the J end lost 9 bases, and 13 bases lay between the germline ends. The CDR3 has 13 residues. The germline CDR1 and CDR2 sequences are SGHTA and FQGTGA. As DNA, the CDR3 is TGTGCCAGCAGCTCCCGAGGGAGAGGTGAGCAGTTCTTC. Protein: CASSSRGRGEQFF. Combining the CDR3 with reference TRBV7-3 and TRBJ2-1 gives the whole variable domain GAGVSQTPSNKVTEKGKYVELRCDPISGHTALYWYRQSLGQGPEFLIYFQGTGAADDSGLPNDRFFAVRPEGSVSTLKIQRTERGDSAVYLCASSSRGRGEQFFGPGTRLTVL.

The V call is TRBV29-1, the J call TRBJ1-2; 9 nucleotides align to TRBD1. Germline assignment: CDR1 SQVTM and CDR2 ANQGSEA. The CDR3 is 14 residues long. V was clipped by 2 bases and J by 2 bases; unmatched bases: 3. This CDR3 reads CSVEPGTGNYGYTF. Written as DNA, the CDR3 is TGCAGCGTTGAACCCGGGACAGGGAACTATGGCTACACCTTC.

CDR3 bases: TGTGCCAGCACGGGCCCCGGGGGCGGGGAGCTGTTTTTT. Encoded protein: CASTGPGGGELFF. The rearrangement uses TRBV19 and TRBJ2-2, with a weak D call TRBD2 (6 bases). Germline V gives CDR1 LNHDA, CDR2 SQIVND (reference sequence). V gave up 9 bases and J gave up 7 bases, with 15 bases separating them. This CDR3 is 13 amino acids long.

This clone was recorded once. The J gene is TRBJ2-7, the V gene TRBV5-1; weak D call: TRBD1 (6 bases). V was cut by 4 bases and J by 1 base, with 9 bases left in between. This CDR3 contains 13 residues. Per the germline V gene, CDR1 is SGHRS and CDR2 is YFSETQ. The CDR3, as DNA: TGCGCCAGCAGCCTGGACAGATCCTACGAGCAGTACTTC. It specifies CASSLDRSYEQYF. The full variable domain, its missing parts supplied by reference TRBV5-1 and TRBJ2-7, is KAGVTQTPRYLIKTRGQQVTLSCSPISGHRSVSWYQQTPGQGLQFLFEYFSETQRNKGNFPGRFSGRQFSNSRSEMNVSTLELGDSALYLCASSLDRSYEQYFGPGTRLTVT.

The chain combines TRBV6-4 with TRBJ1-5, with D perhaps matching TRBD1 (6 bases). Germline V lookup: CDR1 MRHNA, CDR2 SNTAGT. V lost 5 bases to trimming and J lost 1 base, with 15 bases between them. The CDR3 runs to 16 residues. The CDR3 sequence is CASSRKQGGSNQPQHF. DNA for the CDR3: TGTGCCAGCAGTCGAAAACAGGGAGGGAGCAATCAGCCCCAGCATTTT.

The chain recombines TRBV11-2 with TRBJ2-2; 8 positions match TRBD2. J gave up 4 bases and V 4 bases, and 11 bases lay outside the gene matches. CDR3 size: 17 residues. Germline V gene lookup returns CDR1 SGHAT and CDR2 FQNNGV. In DNA form, the CDR3 reads TGTGCCAGCAGCTGGTCGAGCCGGAGCGGGAGCACCGGGGAGCTGTTTTTT. It specifies CASSWSSRSGSTGELFF.

A few counts support this clone. The chain is built from TRBV6-4 and TRBJ1-1; D gene ambiguous. Deletions cut 0 bases from V and 6 bases from J, with 8 bases between. The CDR3 covers 13 residues. Germline-derived CDR1 and CDR2 are MRHNA and SNTAGT. CDR3 sequence reads: CASSDSARSEAFF. CDR3 nucleotide sequence: TGTGCCAGCAGTGACTCGGCCAGGTCTGAAGCTTTCTTT.

The chain joins TRBV2 to TRBJ2-5; D remains unclear. Germline CDR1 and CDR2: SNHLY and FYNNEI. Trimming cost V 3 bases and J 3 bases, with 5 bases left between them. The length of the CDR3 is 12 residues. CDR3 DNA sequence: TGTGCCAGCAGTGAGAGTGAAGAGACCCAGTACTTC. This sequence encodes CASSESEETQYF.

The V call is TRBV5-1, the J call TRBJ2-7; D uncertain. With 3 bases removed from V and 2 bases from J, the gap between germline ends came to 9 bases. CDR1 and CDR2 (germline): SGHRS, YFSETQ. The CDR3 has 13 amino acids. The CDR3: CASSSPSPYEQYF. The CDR3 region has the DNA TGCGCCAGCAGCTCCCCCTCCCCCTACGAGCAGTACTTC. Full variable domain (outside the CDR3, taken from reference TRBV5-1 and TRBJ2-7): KAGVTQTPRYLIKTRGQQVTLSCSPISGHRSVSWYQQTPGQGLQFLFEYFSETQRNKGNFPGRFSGRQFSNSRSEMNVSTLELGDSALYLCASSSPSPYEQYFGPGTRLTVT.

The chain joins TRBV6-6 to TRBJ1-6, with 8 bases matching TRBD1. Germline CDR1 MNHNY, CDR2 SVGAGI (reference sequence). The CDR3 consists of 14 residues. Germline trimming cut 10 bases from V and 7 bases from J; bases unmatched to any gene: 9. CDR3 loop: CANRPDRGNSPLHF. The CDR3 nucleotides are TGTGCCAACAGACCCGACAGGGGCAATTCACCCCTCCACTTT.

This chain connects TRBV7-6 to TRBJ1-5; D not resolved. From germline, CDR1 is SGHVS and CDR2 FNYEAQ. This CDR3 is built from 13 residues. V lost 1 base and J 5 bases, leaving 6 bases between the germline ends. CDR3 nucleotides: TGTGCCAGCAGCTTAGGAGGTTATCAGCCCCAGCATTTT. This encodes CASSLGGYQPQHF.

In this sample, this clone turned up once. The rearrangement uses TRBV27 and TRBJ2-7; 13 nucleotides line up with TRBD2. The CDR3 sequence is 17 residues long. The J segment lost 5 bases and the V segment lost 6 bases, leaving 13 bases of the junction unmatched. The germline CDR1 and CDR2 sequences are MNHEY and SMNVEV (reference sequence). The CDR3: CASSPARLAGGAHEQYF. DNA for the CDR3: TGTGCCAGCAGCCCAGCGCGACTAGCGGGAGGCGCCCACGAGCAGTACTTC.

V is TRBV27 and J is TRBJ2-2; 10 nucleotides agree with TRBD1. This CDR3 is built from 15 residues. V trimming: 6 bases; J trimming: 5 bases; junction bases outside the gene matches: 6. CDR1 MNHEY and CDR2 SMNVEV come from the germline V gene (reference sequence). In DNA, the CDR3 is TGTGCCAGCAGCTGGGGACAGGGGAGGACCGGGGAGCTGTTTTTT. Its protein is CASSWGQGRTGELFF.

The V call is TRBV6-1, the J call TRBJ1-5, with D hard to call. Germline assignment: CDR1 MNHNS and CDR2 SASEGT. The CDR3 covers 10 residues. V lost 11 bases and J lost 9, with 11 bases in between. For the CDR3, the DNA is TGTGCCCGCCGGGCGCGGCCCCAGCATTTT. Protein product: CARRARPQHF.

V is TRBV6-1 and J is TRBJ1-2; TRBD1 aligns across 10 bases. Unmatched junction bases numbered 5, after V lost 6 bases and J lost 1 base. Germline CDR1 and CDR2: MNHNS and SASEGT. The CDR3 contains 15 residues. CDR3 DNA: TGTGCCAGCAGGGCCGGGACAGGGGTTAACTATGGCTACACCTTC. This gives the protein CASRAGTGVNYGYTF.

This chain uses TRBV6-5 with TRBJ1-4; weak D call: TRBD1 (6 bases). The CDR3 runs to 14 residues. Trimming cost V 5 bases and J 5 bases, with 12 bases left between them. Germline CDR1 reads MNHEY; CDR2 reads SVGAGI. Here the CDR3 DNA reads TGTGCCAGCAGTGGGGGCGGGGAGAATGAAAAACTGTTTTTT. Translation: CASSGGGENEKLFF.

This clone has more than one count but fewer than ten. This chain joins TRBV9 and TRBJ1-5, with TRBD1 as a possible D gene (5 bases). CDR3 length: 16 amino acids. The germline V gene has CDR1 SGDLS and CDR2 YYNGEE. Trimming took off 0 bases at V and 0 bases at J, with 10 bases between the two ends. The CDR3 spells CASSVGRDPSNQPQHF. DNA of the CDR3: TGTGCCAGCAGCGTAGGCAGGGACCCTAGCAATCAGCCCCAGCATTTT.

The V and J genes are TRBV5-1 and TRBJ1-1, with D uncertain. V was trimmed by 4 bases and J by 1 base, leaving 11 bases between them. CDR3 length equals 14 residues. Looked up from germline, CDR1 is SGHRS and CDR2 is YFSETQ. The CDR3 is CASSPRGWNTEAFF. CDR3 nucleotide sequence: TGCGCCAGCAGCCCACGAGGGTGGAACACTGAAGCTTTCTTT.

This clone was counted a single time. The chain couples TRBV5-4 to TRBJ1-2; D gene uncertain. The CDR3 is made up of 14 amino acids. From germline, CDR1 is SGHNT and CDR2 YYREEE (reference sequence). The ends were cut back, 4 bases at V and 6 bases at J, with 16 bases in the middle. In DNA, the CDR3 is TGTGCCAGCAGCCCCGGGTCCCGGCCCGATGGCTACACCTTC. It is translated as CASSPGSRPDGYTF.